There are a few counts of the clone carrying this TCR beta chain. CDR3 length: 10 amino acids. CDR1 and CDR2 (germline): DFQATT, SNEGSKA (reference sequence). Trimming cost V 3 bases and J 7 bases, with 6 bases left between them. The data were produced by immunoSEQ multiplex PCR, yet TCRdb's version contains in-frame clones alone and is incomplete. Of some 34,000 clones listed, about 78% are singletons. The data were obtained in a study of OX40 agonist ivuxolimab in advanced cancers. The receptor was isolated from an adult with an advanced solid tumor such as melanoma, head and neck, liver or kidney cancer. V is TRBV20-1 and J is TRBJ1-1; D is unresolved. Sequencing was performed on CD4+ or CD8+ T cells sorted from blood, taken in a trial of the OX40 agonist ivuxolimab. CDR3 loop: CSASTLEAFF. The CDR3 coding sequence is TGCAGTGCTAGTACCCTTGAAGCTTTCTTT.